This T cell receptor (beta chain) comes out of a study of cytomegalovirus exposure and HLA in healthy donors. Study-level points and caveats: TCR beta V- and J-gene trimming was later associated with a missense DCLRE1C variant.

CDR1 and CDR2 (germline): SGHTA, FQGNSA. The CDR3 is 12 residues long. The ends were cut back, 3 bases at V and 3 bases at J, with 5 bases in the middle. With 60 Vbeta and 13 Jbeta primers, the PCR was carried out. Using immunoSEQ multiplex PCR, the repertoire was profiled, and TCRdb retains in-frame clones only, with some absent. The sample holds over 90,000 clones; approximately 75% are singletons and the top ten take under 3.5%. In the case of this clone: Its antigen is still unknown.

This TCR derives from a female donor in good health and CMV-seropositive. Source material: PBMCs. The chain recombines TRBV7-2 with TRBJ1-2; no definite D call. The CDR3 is CASSFPDYGYTF. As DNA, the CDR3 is TGTGCCAGCAGCTTCCCGGACTATGGCTACACCTTC.